These T cell receptor beta chains were read from a single sample in a study of sequential checkpoint blockade in melanoma. Clones were sequenced by immunoSEQ multiplex PCR, and TCRdb holds only the in-frame ones, with some missing. The sample records under 20,000 clones, around 67% being singletons. The source was CD8+ T cells sorted from blood (inferred from file names), collected from a patient given nivolumab and ipilimumab in sequence. These receptor sequences come from a human donor with melanoma. CDR3s include the opening cysteine and the closing phenylalanine or tryptophan. The order of the fields is clone size, D gene, V gene, J gene, CDR3 DNA, CDR3 protein. A D gene is named only where the DNA matches it firmly. Expanded clones get a size class; other rows say once, few or many, or leave the size out.

NA	NA	TRBV14	TRBJ1-6	TGTGCCAGCAGCCAAGAATGGAGGGATTCACCCCTCCACTTT	CASSQEWRDSPLHF
NA	NA	TRBV7-2	TRBJ2-3	TGTGCCAGCAGCGAGCGGGCGGGCCCAGATACGCAGTATTTT	CASSERAGPDTQYF
NA	NA	TRBV9	TRBJ2-2	TGTGCCAGCAGACCAGGAAACACCGGGGAGCTGTTTTTT	CASRPGNTGELFF
once	TRBD2	TRBV9	TRBJ2-1	TGTGCCAGCAGCGTAGAGGTAGCGGGGGGGTACTACAATGAGCAGTTCTTC	CASSVEVAGGYYNEQFF
NA	NA	TRBV4-1	TRBJ2-2	TGCGCCAGCAGCCAGATACAGGGAATCACCGGGGAGCTGTTTTTT	CASSQIQGITGELFF
few	NA	TRBV4-3	TRBJ2-5	TGCGCCAGCAGCCAAGCGGGGTTCCAAGAGACCCAGTACTTC	CASSQAGFQETQYF
NA	TRBD2	TRBV15	TRBJ2-2	TGTGCCACCAGCAGAGTCGGTCTCTATAGCGGGGCTTTGGGCGGGGAGCTGTTTTTT	CATSRVGLYSGALGGELFF
NA	NA	TRBV27	TRBJ2-5	TGTGCCAGCAGTCCTCGCCGGGGGGCCCTAGGAGAGACCCAGTACTTC	CASSPRRGALGETQYF
NA	NA	TRBV11-2	TRBJ1-1	TGTGCCAGCAGCTTAGGTGCAGACAGAAACACTGAAGCTTTCTTT	CASSLGADRNTEAFF
NA	TRBD1	TRBV28	TRBJ2-7	TGTGCCAGCAAACTCCCGGGACAGGGAAACGAGCAGTACTTC	CASKLPGQGNEQYF
medium-sized	NA	TRBV5-1	TRBJ2-7	TGCGCCAGCAGCGGCGGGACCTCCTACGAGCAGTACTTC	CASSGGTSYEQYF
NA	NA	TRBV6-1	TRBJ2-5	TGTGCCAGCAGTGAGTGGAGCGAGACCCAGTACTTC	CASSEWSETQYF
NA	NA	TRBV11-2	TRBJ1-2	TGTGCCAGCAGCTTAGATATGGGGGGTGAAAATGGCTACACCTTC	CASSLDMGGENGYTF
medium-sized	NA	TRBV6-4	TRBJ2-3	TGTGCCAGCAGTGACTCTATAGGAGGGGATACGCAGTATTTT	CASSDSIGGDTQYF
NA	TRBD2	TRBV27	TRBJ2-2	TGTGCCAGCAGTTGCGCTAGCGGGAGGGCTTGCACCGGGGAGCTGTTTTTT	CASSCASGRACTGELFF
NA	NA	TRBV6-5	TRBJ2-7	TGTGCCAGCAGTCCCCACAGATACGAGCAGTACTTC	CASSPHRYEQYF
NA	NA	TRBV2	TRBJ2-1	TGTGCCAGCAGTGTGGCTCTAGCGACCTACAATGAGCAGTTCTTC	CASSVALATYNEQFF
NA	NA	TRBV5-8	TRBJ2-7	TGTGCCAGCAGCTTGGCCCGGGCTAGCTTTACCTACGAGCAGTACTTC	CASSLARASFTYEQYF
NA	NA	TRBV4-3	TRBJ2-7	TGCGCCAGCAGCCAAGATGGACACCCCTACGAGCAGTACTTC	CASSQDGHPYEQYF
few	NA	TRBV5-3	TRBJ2-7	TGTGCCAGCAGCTTTTCAGACTACGAGCAGTACTTC	CASSFSDYEQYF
NA	TRBD1	TRBV7-6	TRBJ2-1	TGTGCCAGCAGCTTAGCCCCCCCCCTACCGGGACAGCTGCTAAATGAGCAGTTCTTC	CASSLAPPLPGQLLNEQFF
NA	TRBD1	TRBV11-2	TRBJ1-3	TGTGCCAGCAGCGCCTCCAGGGGGATTCCTGGAAACACCATATATTTT	CASSASRGIPGNTIYF
NA	NA	TRBV7-6	TRBJ2-1	TGTGCCAGCAGCTTCGGAGGGGTGGATGAGCAGTTCTTC	CASSFGGVDEQFF
NA	NA	TRBV5-1	TRBJ2-7	TGCGCCAGCGCAGAGGCAGCTAGCTACGAGCAGTACTTC	CASAEAASYEQYF
once	NA	TRBV2	TRBJ2-1	TGTGCCAGCAGTGAAACTTGGCTAGCTGCCAACGCCGATGAGCAGTTCTTC	CASSETWLAANADEQFF